The entry that follows covers one TCR beta chain sequence. Its antigen remains unidentified. This sample was included in a study of regulatory and conventional T cells in RAG deficiency. General observations from the study: These Omenn syndrome Treg sorts may hold peripherally activated cells instead. Control T-cell subsets had markedly higher Shannon entropy and lower Simpson indices than RAG-deficient patients. Shorter CDR3s in all patient subsets; >90% Treg-Tconv overlap in Omenn.

The sorted conventional CD4+ T cells were CD25-low and CD127-high, with genomic DNA sequenced. CDR3 length: 15 residues. The V segment lost 4 bases and the J segment 5 bases; nucleotides outside the gene matches: 6. Germline CDR1 and CDR2: MNHEY and SVGAGI. Produced via immunoSEQ multiplex PCR; TCRdb's table is partial and in-frame only. This table has around 25,000 clones, around 97% appearing once. This sample also appeared in a second study, on regulatory T cells. That source adds: The PCR used 52 TRBV and 13 TRBJ primers. In patients, unique TRB V-J pairs were restricted and V/J usage skewed, especially in Tregs.

This TCR was sampled from a human donor in good health. This chain uses TRBV6-5 with TRBJ1-5; 9 nucleotides line up with TRBD1. Sequencing was carried out using CD25- CD4+ T cells sorted from blood. CDR3 in amino acids: CASSSGTGIDQPQHF. DNA for the CDR3: TGTGCCAGCAGTTCCGGGACAGGGATCGATCAGCCCCAGCATTTT.